Described below is a single T cell receptor beta chain sequence and its context. Its specificity is not known. Unique molecular identifiers were incorporated when the TCRbeta library was constructed. TCRdb called the PCR reads again in MiXCR, with one record for every CDR3 protein. The sample shows almost 600,000 distinct CDR3 sequences, more than 20% of them seen only once. J lost 1 base, V lost 2 bases, and 7 bases had no gene match. Per the germline V gene, CDR1 is SGHAT and CDR2 is FQNNGV. This CDR3 has 16 residues. The data were taken from a study of T-cell reconstitution after alpha-beta-depleted transplantation in children. Study outcomes and limitations: Several hundred rapidly expanded clones from non-depleted graft cells reportedly supplied alpha-beta T cells about two months post-transplant. When one year had passed after transplant, most T-cell counts and diversity came from newly produced T cells. Some patients' high day-60 TCRbeta diversity was attributed to recipient cells surviving conditioning.

The specimen comprised PBMCs, sampled before TCRalphabeta/CD19-depleted stem cell transplant. V is TRBV11-2 and J is TRBJ2-5; the match to TRBD2 covers 7 bases. This receptor was identified in a boy less than two years old with Wiskott-Aldrich syndrome, due to receive a stem cell transplant. The CDR3 protein is CASSLTASGLQETQYF. As DNA, the CDR3 is TGTGCCAGCAGCTTAACGGCTAGCGGACTCCAAGAGACCCAGTACTTC.